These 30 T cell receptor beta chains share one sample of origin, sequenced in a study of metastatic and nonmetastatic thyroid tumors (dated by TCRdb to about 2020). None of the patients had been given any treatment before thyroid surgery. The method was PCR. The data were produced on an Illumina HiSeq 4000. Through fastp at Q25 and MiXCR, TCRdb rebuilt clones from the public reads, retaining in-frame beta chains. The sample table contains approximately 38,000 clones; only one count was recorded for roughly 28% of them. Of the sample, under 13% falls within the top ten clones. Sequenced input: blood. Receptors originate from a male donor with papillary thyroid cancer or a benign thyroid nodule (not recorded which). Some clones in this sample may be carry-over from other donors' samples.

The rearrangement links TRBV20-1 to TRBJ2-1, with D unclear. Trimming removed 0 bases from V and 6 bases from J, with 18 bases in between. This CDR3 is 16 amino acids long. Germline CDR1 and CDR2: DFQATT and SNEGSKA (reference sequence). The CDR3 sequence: CSARDPKGPYGNEQFF. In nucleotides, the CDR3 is TGCAGTGCTAGAGATCCGAAAGGCCCGTACGGCAATGAGCAGTTCTTC.

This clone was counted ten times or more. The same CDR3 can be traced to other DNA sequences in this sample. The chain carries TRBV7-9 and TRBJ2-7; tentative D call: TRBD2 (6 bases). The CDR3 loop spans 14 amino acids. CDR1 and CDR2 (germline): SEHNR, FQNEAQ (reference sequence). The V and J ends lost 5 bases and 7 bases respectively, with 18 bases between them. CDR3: CASSRGLIPDEQYF. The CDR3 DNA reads TGTGCCAGCAGCAGGGGACTTATCCCCGATGAGCAGTACTTC. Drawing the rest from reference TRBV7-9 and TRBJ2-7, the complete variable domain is DTGVSQNPRHKITKRGQNVTFRCDPISEHNRLYWYRQTLGQGPEFLTYFQNEAQLEKSRLLSDRFSAERPKGSFSTLEIQRTEQGDSAMYLCASSRGLIPDEQYFGPGTRLTVT.

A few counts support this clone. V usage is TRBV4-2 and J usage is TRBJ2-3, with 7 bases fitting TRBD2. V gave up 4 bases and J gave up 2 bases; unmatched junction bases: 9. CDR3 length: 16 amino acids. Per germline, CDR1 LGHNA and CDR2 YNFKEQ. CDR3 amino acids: CASSRRGGSDTDTQYF. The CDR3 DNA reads TGTGCCAGCAGCCGGCGGGGCGGGAGCGACACAGATACGCAGTATTTT.

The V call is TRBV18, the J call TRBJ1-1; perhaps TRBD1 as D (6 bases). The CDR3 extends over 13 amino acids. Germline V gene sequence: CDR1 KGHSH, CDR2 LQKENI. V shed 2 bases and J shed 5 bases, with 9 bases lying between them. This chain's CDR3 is CASSPGGWTEAFF. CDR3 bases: TGTGCCAGCTCACCAGGGGGCTGGACTGAAGCTTTCTTT.

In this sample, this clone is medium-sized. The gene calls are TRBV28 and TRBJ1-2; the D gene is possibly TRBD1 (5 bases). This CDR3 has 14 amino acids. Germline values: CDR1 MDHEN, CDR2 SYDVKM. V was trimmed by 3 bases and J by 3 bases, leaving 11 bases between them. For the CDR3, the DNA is TGTGCCAGCAGTTTCCGGGGGGAACACTATGGCTACACCTTC. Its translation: CASSFRGEHYGYTF.

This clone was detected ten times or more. The DNA for the CDR3 is TGTGCCAGCTCCTTAGGCCCCGGACAGGGGGCAGAGACTAATGAAAAACTGTTTTTT. Protein sequence: CASSLGPGQGAETNEKLFF. The chain recombines TRBV28 with TRBJ1-4; the match to TRBD1 covers 11 bases. The CDR3 has 19 residues. Germline-derived CDR1 and CDR2 are MDHEN and SYDVKM. V lost 8 bases and J lost 2; bases outside the gene matches: 16.

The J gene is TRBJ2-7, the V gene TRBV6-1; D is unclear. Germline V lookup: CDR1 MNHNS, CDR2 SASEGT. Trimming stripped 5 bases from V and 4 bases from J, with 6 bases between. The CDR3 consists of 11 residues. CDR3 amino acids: CASSPRYEQYF. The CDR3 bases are TGTGCCAGCAGTCCGAGATACGAGCAGTACTTC.

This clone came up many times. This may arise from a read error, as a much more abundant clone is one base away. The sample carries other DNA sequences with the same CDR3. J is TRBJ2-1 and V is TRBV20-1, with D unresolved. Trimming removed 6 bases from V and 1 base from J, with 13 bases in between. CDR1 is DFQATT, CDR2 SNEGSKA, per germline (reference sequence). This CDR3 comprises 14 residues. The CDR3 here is CSASAPFSYNEQFF. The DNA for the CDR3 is TGCAGTGCCAGTGCACCTTTTTCCTACAATGAGCAGTTCTTC.

The CDR3 loop is CSARDKGALSYEQYF. The CDR3 DNA sequence: TGCAGTGCTAGAGATAAGGGGGCTCTGTCCTACGAGCAGTACTTC. This sequence joins TRBV20-1 and TRBJ2-7; 7 nucleotides match TRBD1. The CDR3 is 15 amino acids. Germline V gene sequence: CDR1 DFQATT, CDR2 SNEGSKA (reference sequence). With 0 bases clipped from V and 1 base from J, the junction kept 6 bases outside the gene matches.

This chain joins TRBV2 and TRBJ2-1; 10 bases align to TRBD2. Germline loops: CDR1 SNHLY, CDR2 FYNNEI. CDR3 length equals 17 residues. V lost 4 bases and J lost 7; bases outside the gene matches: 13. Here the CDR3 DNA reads TGTGCCAGCAGTGTCGGCTTTGGGACTAGCGTTAAGAATGAGCAGTTCTTC. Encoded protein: CASSVGFGTSVKNEQFF.

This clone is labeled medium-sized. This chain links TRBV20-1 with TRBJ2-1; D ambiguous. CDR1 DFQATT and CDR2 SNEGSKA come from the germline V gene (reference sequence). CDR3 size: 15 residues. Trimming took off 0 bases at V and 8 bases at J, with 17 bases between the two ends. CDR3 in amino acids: CSARDGRDLGYEQFF. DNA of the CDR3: TGCAGTGCTAGAGACGGAAGGGATCTGGGGTATGAGCAGTTCTTC.

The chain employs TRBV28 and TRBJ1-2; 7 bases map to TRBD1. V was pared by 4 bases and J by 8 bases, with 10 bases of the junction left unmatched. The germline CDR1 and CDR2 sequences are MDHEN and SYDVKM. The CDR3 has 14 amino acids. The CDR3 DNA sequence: TGTGCCAGCAGTTCGGTATTCAGGGGGAGCGGCTACACCTTC. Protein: CASSSVFRGSGYTF.

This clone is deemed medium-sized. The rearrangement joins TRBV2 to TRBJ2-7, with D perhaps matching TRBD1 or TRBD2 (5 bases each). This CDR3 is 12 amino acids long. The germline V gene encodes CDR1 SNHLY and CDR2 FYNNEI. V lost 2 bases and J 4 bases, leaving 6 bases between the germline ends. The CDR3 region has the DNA TGTGCCAGCAGTGAATGGGGGTACGAGCAGTACTTC. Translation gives CASSEWGYEQYF.

The chain's CDR3 is CSVVAKLRKIYEQYV. The CDR3 DNA is TGCAGCGTTGTCGCCAAACTCAGGAAGATCTACGAGCAGTACGTC. This chain joins TRBV29-1 and TRBJ2-7; no definite D call. Germline CDR1 is SQVTM and CDR2 is ANQGSEA. This CDR3 has 15 residues. V dropped 4 bases and J dropped 3 bases, with 19 bases sitting between them.

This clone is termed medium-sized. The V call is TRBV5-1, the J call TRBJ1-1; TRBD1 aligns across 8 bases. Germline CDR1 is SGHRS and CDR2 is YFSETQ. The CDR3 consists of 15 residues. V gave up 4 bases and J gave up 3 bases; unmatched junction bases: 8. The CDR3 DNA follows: TGCGCCAGCAGCCCAAGGACAGGGCTGGACACTGAAGCTTTCTTT. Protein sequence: CASSPRTGLDTEAFF.

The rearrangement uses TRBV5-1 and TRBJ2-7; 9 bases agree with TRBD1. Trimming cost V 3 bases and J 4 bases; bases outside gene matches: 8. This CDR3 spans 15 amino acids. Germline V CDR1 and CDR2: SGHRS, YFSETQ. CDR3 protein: CASSSQQGARYEQYF. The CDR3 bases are TGCGCCAGCAGCTCCCAACAGGGGGCGCGGTACGAGCAGTACTTC.

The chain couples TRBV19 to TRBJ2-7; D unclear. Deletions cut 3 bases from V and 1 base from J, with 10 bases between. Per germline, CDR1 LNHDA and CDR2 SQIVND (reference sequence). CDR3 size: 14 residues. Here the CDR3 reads CASSIQVASYEQYF. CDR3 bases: TGTGCCAGTAGTATTCAGGTAGCATCCTACGAGCAGTACTTC.

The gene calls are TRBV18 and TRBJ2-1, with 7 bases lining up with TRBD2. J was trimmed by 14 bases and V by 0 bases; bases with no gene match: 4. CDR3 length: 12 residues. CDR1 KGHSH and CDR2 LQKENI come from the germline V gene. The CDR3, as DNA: TGTGCCAGCTCACCACCACGGGGGGACGAGTTCTTC. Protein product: CASSPPRGDEFF.

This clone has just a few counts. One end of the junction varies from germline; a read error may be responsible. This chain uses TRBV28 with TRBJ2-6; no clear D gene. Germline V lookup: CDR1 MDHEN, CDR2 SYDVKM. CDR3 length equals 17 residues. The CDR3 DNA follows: TGTGCCAGCAGTTTGGGTCACTCTTCGTCTGTGGCCAACGTCCTGACTTTC. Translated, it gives CASSLGHSSSVANVLTF.

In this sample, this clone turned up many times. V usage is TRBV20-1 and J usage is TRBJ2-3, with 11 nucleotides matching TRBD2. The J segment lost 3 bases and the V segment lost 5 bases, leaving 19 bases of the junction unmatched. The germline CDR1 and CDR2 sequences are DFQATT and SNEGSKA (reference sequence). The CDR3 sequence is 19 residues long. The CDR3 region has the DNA TGCAGTGCTCCAGAAACCGGGACTAGCGGCACCAGAGGGACAGATACGCAGTATTTT. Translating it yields CSAPETGTSGTRGTDTQYF.

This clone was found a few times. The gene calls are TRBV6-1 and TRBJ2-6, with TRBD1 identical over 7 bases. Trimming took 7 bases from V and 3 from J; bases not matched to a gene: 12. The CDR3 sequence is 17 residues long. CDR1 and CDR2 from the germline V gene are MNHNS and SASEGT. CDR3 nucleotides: TGTGCCAGCACTAACCGAGGGGGCGCGTATGGGGCCAACGTCCTGACTTTC. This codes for CASTNRGGAYGANVLTF.

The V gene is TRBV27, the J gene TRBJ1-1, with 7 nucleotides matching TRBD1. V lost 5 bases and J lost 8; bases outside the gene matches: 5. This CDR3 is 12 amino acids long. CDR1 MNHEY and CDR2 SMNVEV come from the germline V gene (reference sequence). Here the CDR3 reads CASSLRQGEAFF. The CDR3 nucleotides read TGTGCCAGCAGTCTCCGACAGGGAGAAGCTTTCTTT.

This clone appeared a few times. The CDR3 nucleotides read TGTGCCACCGCCAGAGGGAGCAATCAGCCCCAGCATTTT. Translating gives CATARGSNQPQHF. The V call is TRBV24-1, the J call TRBJ1-5; D is ambiguous. The CDR3 has 13 residues. V lost 9 bases and J 1 base, leaving 9 bases between the germline ends. Germline values: CDR1 KGHDR, CDR2 SFDVKD.

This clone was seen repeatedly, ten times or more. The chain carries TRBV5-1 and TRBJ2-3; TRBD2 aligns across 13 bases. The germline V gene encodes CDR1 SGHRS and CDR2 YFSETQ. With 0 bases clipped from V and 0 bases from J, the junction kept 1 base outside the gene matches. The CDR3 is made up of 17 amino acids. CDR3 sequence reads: CASSLAGLAGSTDTQYF. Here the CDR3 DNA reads TGCGCCAGCAGCTTGGCGGGACTAGCGGGGAGCACAGATACGCAGTATTTT.

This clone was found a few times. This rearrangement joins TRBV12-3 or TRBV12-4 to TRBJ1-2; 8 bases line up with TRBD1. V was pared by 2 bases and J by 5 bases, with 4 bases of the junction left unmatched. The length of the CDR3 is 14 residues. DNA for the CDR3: TGTGCCAGCAGTTTATCAGGGGGCCGGTATGGCTACACCTTC. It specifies CASSLSGGRYGYTF.

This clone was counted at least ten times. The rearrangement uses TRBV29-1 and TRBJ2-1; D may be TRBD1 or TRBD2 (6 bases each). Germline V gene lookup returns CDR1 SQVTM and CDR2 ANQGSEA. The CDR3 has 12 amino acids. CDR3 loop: CSVWRGYNEQFF. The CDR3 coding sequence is TGCAGTGTTTGGAGGGGGTACAATGAGCAGTTCTTC.

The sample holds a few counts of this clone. CDR3 sequence (DNA): TGTGCTATCACCCTGACAGGGCGGGCTTTCTTT. Its protein is CAITLTGRAFF. This chain joins TRBV12-3 or TRBV12-4 and TRBJ1-1; 7 bases are a match to TRBD1. The CDR3 has 11 residues.

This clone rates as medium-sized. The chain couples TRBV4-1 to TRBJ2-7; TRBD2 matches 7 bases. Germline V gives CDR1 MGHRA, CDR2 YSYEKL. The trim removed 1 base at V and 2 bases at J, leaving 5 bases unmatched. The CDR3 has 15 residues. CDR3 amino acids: CASSQGTGGTYEQYF. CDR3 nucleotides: TGCGCCAGCAGCCAAGGGACGGGGGGTACCTACGAGCAGTACTTC.

The CDR3 DNA reads as TGTGCCAGCACCGCAAGCGGGAGGGACCATTATACGCAGTATTTT. Amino acids: CASTASGRDHYTQYF. The V and J genes are TRBV6-1 and TRBJ2-3; TRBD2 matches 10 bases. The CDR3 runs 15 residues. Germline V gene data show CDR1 as MNHNS and CDR2 as SASEGT. V shed 7 bases and J 7 bases; nucleotides not matched to a gene: 11.

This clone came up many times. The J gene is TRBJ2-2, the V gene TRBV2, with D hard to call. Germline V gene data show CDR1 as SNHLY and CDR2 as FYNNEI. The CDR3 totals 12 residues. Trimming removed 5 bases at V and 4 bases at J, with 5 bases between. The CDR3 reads CASSFITGELFF. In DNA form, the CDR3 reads TGTGCCAGCAGTTTTATCACCGGGGAGCTGTTTTTT.